This T cell receptor beta chain emerged from a study of Graves' ophthalmopathy and Graves' hyperthyroidism. Study findings and constraints: Ophthalmopathy versus stable hyperthyroidism: 13-signature model gave just under 90% sensitivity, 75% to 82% specificity. Blood also harbored most expanded thyroid clonotypes above 0.001 frequency.

As diagnostic evidence, clinical symptoms, serum thyroxine, TRAb, thyroid ultrasound and orbital computed tomography were relied upon. CDR3 length: 23 amino acids. Unmatched junction bases numbered 33, after V lost 7 bases and J lost 5 bases. The V gene's germline CDR1 is ENHRY and CDR2 SYGVKD. RNA transcripts were the source from which TCR beta CDR3 regions were amplified. The library came from an HTBI-primed first-round RT-PCR and a second-round multiplex PCR. TCRdb re-analysed the multiplex PCR reads in MiXCR, keeping a single row per CDR3 protein. This sample has over a million distinct CDR3 sequences; less than 45% occur once, and the top ten carry approximately 12%. As concerns this clonotype: Its antigen is undetermined.

This chain joins TRBV10-3 and TRBJ2-5, with 11 bases lining up with TRBD2. The receptor was isolated from an adult man with Graves' hyperthyroidism. Sequenced input: peripheral blood or thyroid tissue (not recorded which). In DNA form, the CDR3 reads TGTGCCATCACTGTTGTGGCTAGCGGGAGGATCTTCATAATATCTTCAAGATCGGAGACCCAGTACTTC. Translating gives CAITVVASGRIFIISSRSETQYF.